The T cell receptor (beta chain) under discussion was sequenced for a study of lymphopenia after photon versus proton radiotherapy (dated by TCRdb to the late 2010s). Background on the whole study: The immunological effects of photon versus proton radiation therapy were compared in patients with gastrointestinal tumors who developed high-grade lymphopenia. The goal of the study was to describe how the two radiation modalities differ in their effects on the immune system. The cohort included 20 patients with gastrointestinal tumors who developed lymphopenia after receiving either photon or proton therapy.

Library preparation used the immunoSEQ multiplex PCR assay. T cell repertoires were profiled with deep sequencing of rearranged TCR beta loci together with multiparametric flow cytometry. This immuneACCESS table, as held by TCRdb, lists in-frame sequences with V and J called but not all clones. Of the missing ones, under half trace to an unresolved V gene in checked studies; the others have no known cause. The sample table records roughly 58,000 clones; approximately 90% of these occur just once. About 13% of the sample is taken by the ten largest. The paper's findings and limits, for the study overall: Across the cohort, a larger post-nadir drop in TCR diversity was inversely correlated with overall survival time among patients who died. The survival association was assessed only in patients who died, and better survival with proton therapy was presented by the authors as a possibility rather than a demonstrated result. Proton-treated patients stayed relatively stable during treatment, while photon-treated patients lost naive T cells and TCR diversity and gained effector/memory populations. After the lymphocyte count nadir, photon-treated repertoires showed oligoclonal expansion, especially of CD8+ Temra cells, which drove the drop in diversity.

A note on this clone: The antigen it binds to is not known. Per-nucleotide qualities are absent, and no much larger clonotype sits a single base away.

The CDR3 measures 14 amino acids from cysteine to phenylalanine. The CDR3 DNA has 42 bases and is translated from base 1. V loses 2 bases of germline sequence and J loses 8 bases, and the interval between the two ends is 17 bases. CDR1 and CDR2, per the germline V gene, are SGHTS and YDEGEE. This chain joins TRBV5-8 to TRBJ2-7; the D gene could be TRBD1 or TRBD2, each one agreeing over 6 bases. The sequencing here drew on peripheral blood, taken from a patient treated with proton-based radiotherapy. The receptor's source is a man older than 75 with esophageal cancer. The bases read TGTGCCAGCAGCTTTGTGGGGGGCCGCTCCCAGCAGTACTTC. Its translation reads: CASSFVGGRSQQYF.